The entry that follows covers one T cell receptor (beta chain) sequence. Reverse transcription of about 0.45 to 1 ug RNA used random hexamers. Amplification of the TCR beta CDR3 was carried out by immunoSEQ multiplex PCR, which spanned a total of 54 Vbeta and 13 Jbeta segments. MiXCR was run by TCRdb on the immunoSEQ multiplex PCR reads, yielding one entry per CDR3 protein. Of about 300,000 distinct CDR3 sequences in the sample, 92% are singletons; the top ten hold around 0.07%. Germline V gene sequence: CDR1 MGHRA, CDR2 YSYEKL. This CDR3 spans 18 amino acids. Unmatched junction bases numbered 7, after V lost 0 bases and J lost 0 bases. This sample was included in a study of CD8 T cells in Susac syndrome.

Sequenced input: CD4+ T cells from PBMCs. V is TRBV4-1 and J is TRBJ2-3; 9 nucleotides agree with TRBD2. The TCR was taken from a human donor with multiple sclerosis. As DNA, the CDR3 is TGCGCCAGCAGCCAAGAAAGCCTAGCGGGGAGCAGCACAGATACGCAGTATTTT. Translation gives CASSQESLAGSSTDTQYF.